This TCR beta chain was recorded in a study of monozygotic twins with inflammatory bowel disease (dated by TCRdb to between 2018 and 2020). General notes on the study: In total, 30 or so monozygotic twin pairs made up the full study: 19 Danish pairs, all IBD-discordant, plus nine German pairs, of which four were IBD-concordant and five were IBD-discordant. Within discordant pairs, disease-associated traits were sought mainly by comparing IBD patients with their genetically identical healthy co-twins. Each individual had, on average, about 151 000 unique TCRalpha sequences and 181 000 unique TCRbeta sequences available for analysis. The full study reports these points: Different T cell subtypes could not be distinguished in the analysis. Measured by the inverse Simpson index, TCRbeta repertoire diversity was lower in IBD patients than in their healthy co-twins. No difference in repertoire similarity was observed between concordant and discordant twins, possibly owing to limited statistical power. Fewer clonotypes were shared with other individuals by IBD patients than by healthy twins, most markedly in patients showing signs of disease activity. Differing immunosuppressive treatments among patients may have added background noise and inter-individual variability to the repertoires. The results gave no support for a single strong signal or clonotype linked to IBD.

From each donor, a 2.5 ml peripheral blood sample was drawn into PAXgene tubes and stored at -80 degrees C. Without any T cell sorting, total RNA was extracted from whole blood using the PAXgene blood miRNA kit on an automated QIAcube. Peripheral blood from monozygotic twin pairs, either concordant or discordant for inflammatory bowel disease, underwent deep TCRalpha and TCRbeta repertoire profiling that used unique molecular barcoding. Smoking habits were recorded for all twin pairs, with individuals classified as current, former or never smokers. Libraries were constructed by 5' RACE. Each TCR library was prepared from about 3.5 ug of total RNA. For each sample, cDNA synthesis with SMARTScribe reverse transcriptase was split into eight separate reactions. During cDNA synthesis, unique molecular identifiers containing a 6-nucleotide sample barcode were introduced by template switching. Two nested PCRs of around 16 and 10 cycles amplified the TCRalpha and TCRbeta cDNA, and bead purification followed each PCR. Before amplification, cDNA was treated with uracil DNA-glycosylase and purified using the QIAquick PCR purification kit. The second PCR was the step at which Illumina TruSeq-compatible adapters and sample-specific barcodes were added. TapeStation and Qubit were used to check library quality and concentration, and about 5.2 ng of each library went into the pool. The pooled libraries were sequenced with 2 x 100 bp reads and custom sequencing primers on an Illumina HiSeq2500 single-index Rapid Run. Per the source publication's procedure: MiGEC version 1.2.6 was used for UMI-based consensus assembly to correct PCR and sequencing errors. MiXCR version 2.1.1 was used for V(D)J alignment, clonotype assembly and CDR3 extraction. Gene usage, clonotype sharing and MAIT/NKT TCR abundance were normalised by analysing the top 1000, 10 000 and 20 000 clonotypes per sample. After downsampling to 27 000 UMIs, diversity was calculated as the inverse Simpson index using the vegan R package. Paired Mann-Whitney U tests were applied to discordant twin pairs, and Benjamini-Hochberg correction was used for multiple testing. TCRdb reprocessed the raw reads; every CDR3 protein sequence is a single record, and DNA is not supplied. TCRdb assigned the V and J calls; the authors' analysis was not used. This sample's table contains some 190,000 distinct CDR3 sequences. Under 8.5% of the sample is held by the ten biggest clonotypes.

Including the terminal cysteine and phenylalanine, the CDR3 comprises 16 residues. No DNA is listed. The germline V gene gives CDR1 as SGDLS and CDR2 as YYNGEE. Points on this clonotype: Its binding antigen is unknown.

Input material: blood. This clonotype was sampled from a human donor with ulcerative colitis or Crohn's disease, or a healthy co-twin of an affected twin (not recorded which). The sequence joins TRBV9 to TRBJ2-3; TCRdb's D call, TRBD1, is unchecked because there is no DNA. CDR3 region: CASSVLWGPSTDTQYF.